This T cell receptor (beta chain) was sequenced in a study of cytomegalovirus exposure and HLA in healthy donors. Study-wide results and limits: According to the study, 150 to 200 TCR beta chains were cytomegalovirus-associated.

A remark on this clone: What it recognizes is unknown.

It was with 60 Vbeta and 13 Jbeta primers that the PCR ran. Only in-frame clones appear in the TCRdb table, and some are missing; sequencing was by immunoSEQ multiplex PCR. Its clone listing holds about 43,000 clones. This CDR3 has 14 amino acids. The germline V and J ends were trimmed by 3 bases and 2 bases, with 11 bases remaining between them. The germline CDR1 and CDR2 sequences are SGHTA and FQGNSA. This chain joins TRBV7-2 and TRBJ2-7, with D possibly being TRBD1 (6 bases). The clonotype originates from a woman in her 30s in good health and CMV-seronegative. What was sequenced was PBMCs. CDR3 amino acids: CASSFGTLTYEQYF. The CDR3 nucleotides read TGTGCCAGCAGCTTCGGGACATTGACCTACGAGCAGTACTTC. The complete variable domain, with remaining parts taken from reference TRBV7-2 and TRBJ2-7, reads GAGVSQSPSNKVTEKGKDVELRCDPISGHTALYWYRQSLGQGLEFLIYFQGNSAPDKSGLPSDRFSAERTGGSVSTLTIQRTQQEDSAVYLCASSFGTLTYEQYFGPGTRLTVT.